This entry lists 5 T cell receptor beta chains sequenced from one sample in a study of vaccination effects on CD4 cells after COVID-19. Scientists isolated CD4+ T cells after a roughly 10-day culture period ended. Participants each got two BNT162b2 or mRNA-1273 vaccine doses. Their cognate antigens are unknown. Using immunoSEQ multiplex PCR, the repertoire was profiled, and TCRdb retains in-frame clones only, with some absent. The sample lists tens of thousands of clones, roughly 75% seen once, with about 2.5% in the top ten. The specimen comprised CD4+ T cells from PBMCs cultured without peptide, sampled after COVID-19 vaccination. Every receptor here comes from a human donor who received a COVID-19 vaccine.

The V gene is TRBV6-5, the J gene TRBJ2-1; no clear D. V was clipped by 8 bases and J by 4 bases, with 6 bases between them. CDR1 is MNHEY, CDR2 SVGAGI, per germline. The CDR3 loop spans 11 amino acids. DNA of the CDR3: TGTGCCAGCGCGGAGTACAATGAGCAGTTCTTC. It translates to CASAEYNEQFF.

In its sample, this clone was seen a few times. The genes are TRBV19 and TRBJ2-2; D is unclear. V gave up 5 bases and J gave up 9 bases, with 10 bases separating them. There are 12 residues in the CDR3. Germline V gene data show CDR1 as LNHDA and CDR2 as SQIVND (reference sequence). Written as DNA, the CDR3 is TGTGCCAGTAGTGCACGTGCTAGGGAGCTGTTTTTT. Translated: CASSARARELFF. The full variable domain, completed using reference TRBV19 and TRBJ2-2, is DGGITQSPKYLFRKEGQNVTLSCEQNLNHDAMYWYRQDPGQGLRLIYYSQIVNDFQKGDIAEGYSVSREKKESFPLTVTSAQKNPTAFYLCASSARARELFFGEGSRLTVL.

J is TRBJ2-1 and V is TRBV6-5; TRBD1 might be the D (6 bases). V lost 6 bases and J 6 bases, leaving 18 bases between the germline ends. The germline CDR1 and CDR2 sequences are MNHEY and SVGAGI. The CDR3 is 15 amino acids. The CDR3 loop reads CASSDFPTGLNEQFF. The CDR3 nucleotides read TGTGCCAGCAGCGACTTCCCGACAGGTCTCAATGAGCAGTTCTTC.

This sequence joins TRBV6-2 or TRBV6-3 and TRBJ1-4, with 9 bases matching TRBD1. The germline V gene has CDR1 MNHEY and CDR2 SVGEGT. The CDR3 sequence is 15 residues long. V dropped 1 base and J dropped 8; count of bases not matched to a gene: 5. In DNA, the CDR3 is TGTGCCAGCAGTTACTATGAGACAGGGGGAGAAAAACTGTTTTTT. Protein product: CASSYYETGGEKLFF.

The CDR3 DNA reads TGTGCCAGCAGTTACACAGGGGTGCGCACTGAAGCTTTCTTT. This encodes CASSYTGVRTEAFF. This sequence joins TRBV6-6 and TRBJ1-1, with 7 bases lining up with TRBD1. V gave up 2 bases and J gave up 4 bases; unmatched junction bases: 4. The CDR3 runs to 14 residues. CDR1 is MNHNY and CDR2 is SVGAGI in the germline V gene (reference sequence).